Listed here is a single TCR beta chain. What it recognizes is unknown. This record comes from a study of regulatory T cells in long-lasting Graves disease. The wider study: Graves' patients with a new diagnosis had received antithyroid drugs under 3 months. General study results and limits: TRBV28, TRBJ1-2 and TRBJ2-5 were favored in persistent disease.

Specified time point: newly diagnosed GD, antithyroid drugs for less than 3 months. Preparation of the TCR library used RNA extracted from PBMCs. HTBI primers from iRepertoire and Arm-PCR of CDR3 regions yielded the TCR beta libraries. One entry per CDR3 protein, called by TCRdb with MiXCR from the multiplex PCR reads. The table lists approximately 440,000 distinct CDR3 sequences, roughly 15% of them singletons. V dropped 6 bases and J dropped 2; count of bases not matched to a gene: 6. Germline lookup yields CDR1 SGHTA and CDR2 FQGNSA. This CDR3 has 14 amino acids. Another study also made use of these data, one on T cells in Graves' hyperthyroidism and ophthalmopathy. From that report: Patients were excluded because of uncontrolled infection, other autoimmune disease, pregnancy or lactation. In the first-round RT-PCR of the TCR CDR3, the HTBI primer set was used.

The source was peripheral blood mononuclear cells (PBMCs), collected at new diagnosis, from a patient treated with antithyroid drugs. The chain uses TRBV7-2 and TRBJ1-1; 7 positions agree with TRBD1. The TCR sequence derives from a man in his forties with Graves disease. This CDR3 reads CASRQRTGNTEAFF. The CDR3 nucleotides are TGTGCCAGCAGGCAGCGGACAGGCAACACTGAAGCTTTCTTT.